This T cell receptor beta chain was obtained from a study of monozygotic twins with inflammatory bowel disease. The CDR3 spans 18 residues. Germline V CDR1 and CDR2: ENHRY, SYGVKD. TCRdb derives one entry per CDR3 protein from the 5' RACE reads, leaving out DNA. The table lists approximately 400,000 distinct CDR3 sequences. V and J are TRBV10-3 and TRBJ2-7; the D call of TRBD2 rests on TCRdb alone, since no DNA is present to check it. Sequences were obtained from blood. The sequence was collected from a human donor with ulcerative colitis or Crohn's disease, or a healthy co-twin of an affected twin (not recorded which). CDR3 sequence reads: CATTGNDVAGRRLDEQYF.